This T cell receptor (beta chain) came from a study of T cell clonality in common variable immunodeficiency. Equal genomic DNA amounts from CVID and control samples were sequenced. This table comes from immunoSEQ multiplex PCR, and its TCRdb copy is limited to in-frame clones, with some not included. There are about 52,000 clones in the sample, none observed a single time. This clone has only a few counts. No antigen is known for it. The sequence runs out 3 residues before the end of the CDR3; the remainder is reconstructed from the germline J gene. Study-level points and caveats: TCRbeta clonality was increased in CVID versus healthy controls. Shared TCRbeta clones were fewer between CVID subjects than controls. Repertoire-complication correlations in CVID were limited by patient heterogeneity.

Germline loops: CDR1 LNHDA, CDR2 SQIVND (reference sequence). The CDR3 runs 15 residues. Between the trimmed V and J ends, which lost 7 bases and 3 bases, there was a span of 18 bases. The sample was peripheral blood mononuclear cells. This TCR was sampled from a person between 18 and 75 years old in good health. The J gene is TRBJ1-2, the V gene TRBV19; D may be TRBD1 (6 bases). The CDR3 is CASTEWAGDYYGYTF. Incomplete CDR3 DNA: TGTGCCAGTACCGAGTGGGCAGGGGATTACTATGGC. Looking up the rest from reference TRBV19 and TRBJ1-2 gives the full variable domain: DGGITQSPKYLFRKEGQNVTLSCEQNLNHDAMYWYRQDPGQGLRLIYYSQIVNDFQKGDIAEGYSVSREKKESFPLTVTSAQKNPTAFYLCASTEWAGDYYGYTFGSGTRLTVV.